Listed below are T cell receptor beta chains from one sample, sequenced in a study of regulatory T cells in long-lasting Graves disease. TCRdb recomputed calls from the multiplex PCR reads with MiXCR, one row per CDR3 protein. In the table there are about 520,000 distinct CDR3 sequences, around 12% of which are singletons. These same data were also listed under a study on T cells in Graves' hyperthyroidism and ophthalmopathy.

This specimen was peripheral blood mononuclear cells (PBMCs), taken at new diagnosis, from a patient treated with antithyroid drugs. The receptors here all came from a woman aged 30 to 39 with Graves disease. The CDR3 runs from the conserved cysteine through the conserved F or W. D genes are given only for firm matches. Expanded clones get a size class; other rows say once, few or many, or leave the size out.

size,J,D,V,DNA,CDR3
many,TRBJ1-2,TRBD1,TRBV2,TGTGCCAGCAGGAAATCCGGGACAGACTATGGCTACACCTTC,CASRKSGTDYGYTF
NA,TRBJ2-3,NA,TRBV19,TGTGCCAGTACGACCCGGGGGAGTGGAGATACGCAGTATTTT,CASTTRGSGDTQYF
many,TRBJ1-1,NA,TRBV28,TGTGCCAGCAGTTTAAACAAGGCCGAGCTCACTGAAGCTTTCTTT,CASSLNKAELTEAFF
few,TRBJ2-7,NA,TRBV6-5,TGTGCCAGCAGTTATCTGGCTTCGGGCTCCTACGAGCAGTACTTC,CASSYLASGSYEQYF
many,TRBJ2-3,TRBD1,TRBV7-2,TGTGCCAGCAGCTCGGACAGGGGGGATACGCAGTATTTT,CASSSDRGDTQYF
many,TRBJ2-1,NA,TRBV2,TGTGCCAGCAGTGAGATGGATTACAATGAGCAGTTCTTC,CASSEMDYNEQFF
many,TRBJ2-7,NA,TRBV27,TGTGCCAGCAGTCCCAGGACTGGGATTGGCGAGCAGTACTTC,CASSPRTGIGEQYF
many,TRBJ2-3,NA,TRBV28,TGTGCCAGCAGCTATATCGTGGGGACAGATACGCAGTATTTT,CASSYIVGTDTQYF
few,TRBJ2-1,TRBD1,TRBV5-1,TGCGCCAGCAGCTTGGGTAACTGGCTTGCCAGGGGGTATGAGCAGTTCTTC,CASSLGNWLARGYEQFF
many,TRBJ1-5,NA,TRBV20-1,TGCAGTGCCTCTAGGGGGGTCTACAATCAGCCCCAGCATTTT,CSASRGVYNQPQHF
few,TRBJ2-7,NA,TRBV4-1,TGCGCCAGCAGCCAAGGGCCACACCCGACCTACGAGCAGTACTTC,CASSQGPHPTYEQYF
few,TRBJ1-1,NA,TRBV9,TGTGCCAGCAGCCCGGGGGTTCACAACACTGAAGCTTTCTTT,CASSPGVHNTEAFF
NA,TRBJ2-3,TRBD2,TRBV5-1,TGCGCCAGCAGCCCCGAGACTAGCCCTACAGATACGCAGTATTTT,CASSPETSPTDTQYF
many,TRBJ1-1,NA,TRBV29-1,TGCAGCGTTGAAGACGGGATCTATGTGAACACTGAAGCTTTCTTT,CSVEDGIYVNTEAFF
many,TRBJ1-5,NA,TRBV28,TGTGCCAGCAGTTTTCGCTCACAAAGCAATCAGCCCCAGCATTTT,CASSFRSQSNQPQHF
many,TRBJ1-2,NA,TRBV20-1,TGCAGTGCTAGTTCCAGTAACTATGGCTACACCTTC,CSASSSNYGYTF
many,TRBJ1-2,NA,TRBV2,TGTGCCAGCAGTGAGGGAAGCTACACCTTC,CASSEGSYTF
many,TRBJ2-7,NA,TRBV28,TGTGCCAGCAGTTTGGTGGCAGAGCCCCTCCACGAGCAGTACTTC,CASSLVAEPLHEQYF
many,TRBJ2-1,NA,TRBV2,TGTGCCAGCAATCGACAGGGAGGGTGGAATGAGCAGTTCTTC,CASNRQGGWNEQFF
many,TRBJ1-1,NA,TRBV11-1,TGTGCCAGCGGATCACAGGGTTTTGCCACTGAAGCTTTCTTT,CASGSQGFATEAFF
few,TRBJ2-1,TRBD2,TRBV5-4,TGTGCCAGCAGCTTGCCCCGCGGGGGGAGTTACTACAATGAGCAGTTCTTC,CASSLPRGGSYYNEQFF
few,TRBJ1-4,NA,TRBV20-1,TGCAGTGCCCGACGGGACGGGTCGGGCATGGTTGGGGGGTCTGAAAAACTGTTTTTT,CSARRDGSGMVGGSEKLFF
many,TRBJ1-2,NA,TRBV2,TGTGCCAGGGGAGTCCACCGTGTTCATGGCTACACCTTC,CARGVHRVHGYTF
NA,TRBJ1-1,NA,TRBV24-1,TGTGCCACCACGGCAGGTCCGAACACTGAAGCTTTCTTT,CATTAGPNTEAFF
few,TRBJ2-1,TRBD2,TRBV6-2/TRBV6-3,TGTGCCAGCAGCTTGAGTGGGGGGGGGTTCAATGAGCAGTTCTTC,CASSLSGGGFNEQFF
few,TRBJ2-7,TRBD1,TRBV20-1,TGCAGTGCTAGTGGGTGGGCCAGGGGGCCTGGGGAGCAGTACTTC,CSASGWARGPGEQYF
many,TRBJ2-5,NA,TRBV6-5,TGTGCCAGCAGTTACTCACGCGAGACCCAGTACTTC,CASSYSRETQYF
many,TRBJ1-1,NA,TRBV19,TGTGCCAGTAGTGGTGGTGGGGGCGCGGGAACTGAAGCTTTCTTT,CASSGGGGAGTEAFF
many,TRBJ2-1,TRBD2,TRBV12-3/TRBV12-4,TGTGCCAGCAGTCTCACTAGCGGGAAGGGTGAGCAGTTCTTC,CASSLTSGKGEQFF
NA,TRBJ2-7,TRBD1,TRBV18,TGTGCCAGCTCACCTCGGACAGGGGACTACGAGCAGTACTTC,CASSPRTGDYEQYF
NA,TRBJ1-5,NA,TRBV5-1,TGCGCCAGCAGCGAGGCGCCGGGCAATCAGCCCCAGCATTTT,CASSEAPGNQPQHF
NA,TRBJ2-3,TRBD1,TRBV2,TGTGCCAGCACCGGACAGGGCCGAAGAGATACGCAGTATTTT,CASTGQGRRDTQYF
many,TRBJ1-5,NA,TRBV28,TGTGCCAGCAGCCAGAGGGTTCAGCCCCAGCATTTT,CASSQRVQPQHF
many,TRBJ2-1,NA,TRBV29-1,TGCAGCGCCCGACTCAAGGAAGCCTCCTACAATGAGCAGTTCTTC,CSARLKEASYNEQFF
NA,TRBJ2-3,TRBD1,TRBV7-2,TGTGCCAGCAGCTTGGTCTACAGGGGCGGGACAGATACGCAGTATTTT,CASSLVYRGGTDTQYF
NA,TRBJ2-1,TRBD2,TRBV18,TGTGCCAGCTCACCACCTAGCGGGAGGGCCACCTACAATGAGCAGTTCTTC,CASSPPSGRATYNEQFF
few,TRBJ2-1,NA,TRBV28,TGTGCCAGCAGTTTTGAGGGGTACAATGAGCAGTTCTTC,CASSFEGYNEQFF
NA,TRBJ1-6,NA,TRBV20-1,TGCAGTGCTAGAGAAGGCGGAACCCTCCACTTT,CSAREGGTLHF
NA,TRBJ1-1,NA,TRBV12-3/TRBV12-4,TGTGCCAGCAGTTTCAAAAGGGGCGGGGATGAAGCTTTCTTT,CASSFKRGGDEAFF
many,TRBJ2-7,NA,TRBV4-1,TGCGCCAGCAGCCCCACGGGGACCCTTGGAGAGCAGTACTTC,CASSPTGTLGEQYF
many,TRBJ2-7,NA,TRBV5-1,TGCGCCAGCAGCACAGGTCGGTGGGATCTTGAGCAGTACTTC,CASSTGRWDLEQYF
many,TRBJ1-1,NA,TRBV7-9,TGTGCCAGCAGTCGTCCGATCCTGAACACTGAAGCTTTCTTT,CASSRPILNTEAFF
few,TRBJ2-7,NA,TRBV28,TGTGCCAGCAGCCCAGGCACTATCAACGTCTACGAGCAGTACTTC,CASSPGTINVYEQYF
few,TRBJ1-4,TRBD1,TRBV28,TGTGCCAGCAGTCCGAGGGACAGGAGAAATGAAAAACTGTTTTTT,CASSPRDRRNEKLFF
many,TRBJ2-2,NA,TRBV29-1,TGCAGCGTTTGGGCTAGTATTACCGGGGAGCTGTTTTTT,CSVWASITGELFF
many,TRBJ2-7,NA,TRBV6-2/TRBV6-3,TGTGCCAGCAGTTGCTCCAGCCCGGGGAACGAGCAGTACTTC,CASSCSSPGNEQYF
many,TRBJ2-3,NA,TRBV29-1,TGCAGCGTTGAACCCTCCACAGATACGCAGTATTTT,CSVEPSTDTQYF
NA,TRBJ1-5,NA,TRBV20-1,TGCAGTGCGGCGGGAGTAGCAAGCAATCAGCCCCAGCATTTT,CSAAGVASNQPQHF
many,TRBJ2-5,NA,TRBV28,TGTGCCACTATGACACTTACCCAAGAGACCCAGTACTTC,CATMTLTQETQYF
NA,TRBJ2-5,TRBD2,TRBV24-1,TGTGCCACCAGTGATGAGACGGGAGGGCCCGGATCGGAGACCCAGTACTTC,CATSDETGGPGSETQYF
few,TRBJ2-5,NA,TRBV18,TGTGCCAGCTCACCACGGCGGGACCAAGAGACCCAGTACTTC,CASSPRRDQETQYF